The 2 T cell receptor beta chains below were found in one sample sequenced in a study of blood T cell repertoires in COVID-19. TCRdb keeps only in-frame clones here, not all; method: immunoSEQ multiplex PCR. The table records 76,000 or so clones, around 90% of them present only once. The specimen sequenced was peripheral blood. All receptors derive from a man in his thirties or forties with acute or convalescent COVID-19.

The chain employs TRBV2 and TRBJ1-6, with TRBD1 matching over 7 bases. The germline V gene encodes CDR1 SNHLY and CDR2 FYNNEI. Germline trimming cut 4 bases from V and 4 bases from J; bases unmatched to any gene: 4. The CDR3 contains 15 residues. The CDR3 here is CASSGRDSYNSPLHF. CDR3 bases: TGTGCCAGCAGTGGCCGGGACAGTTATAATTCACCCCTCCACTTT. The whole variable domain, filled in from reference TRBV2 and TRBJ1-6, reads EPEVTQTPSHQVTQMGQEVILRCVPISNHLYFYWYRQILGQKVEFLVSFYNNEISEKSEIFDDQFSVERPDGSNFTLKIRSTKLEDSAMYFCASSGRDSYNSPLHFGNGTRLTVT.

The chain is built from TRBV19 and TRBJ1-2; D is perhaps TRBD1 (5 bases). The V end lost 7 bases, the J end lost 6 bases, and 15 bases lay between the germline ends. Germline V CDR1 and CDR2: LNHDA, SQIVND (reference sequence). The CDR3 has 13 amino acids. The CDR3 coding sequence is TGTGCCAGTATGGGGAGGACAATTGATGGCTACACCTTC. Translated: CASMGRTIDGYTF.